Listed here is a single T cell receptor (beta chain). The V end was cut by 7 bases, the J end by 1 base, with 10 bases between. There are 13 residues in the CDR3. The germline gives CDR1 LNHDA, CDR2 SQIVND (reference sequence). Clones were read by immunoSEQ multiplex PCR, and TCRdb kept only the in-frame ones, dropping some. The sample holds around 250,000 clones, roughly nine tenths seen once. This sample was included in a study of blood T cell repertoires in COVID-19. At the level of the study: Both acute and convalescent COVID-19 samples were obtained from the United States, Italy and Spain.

This TCR was recovered from a man aged 60 to 69 with acute or convalescent COVID-19. The specimen sequenced was peripheral blood. The chain couples TRBV19 to TRBJ1-2, with D uncertain. CDR3: CASMYRDNYGYTF. CDR3 nucleotide sequence: TGTGCCAGTATGTATCGGGATAACTATGGCTACACCTTC.